The 10 T cell receptor beta chains presented below share a single source sample, sequenced in a study of metastatic and nonmetastatic thyroid tumors. Thyroid surgery had not been preceded by any treatment in any patient. TCRdb re-called the PCR reads with MiXCR. The sample includes 25,000 to 35,000 clones, over 15% of them seen just once. The source material was blood. The receptor set was obtained from a female donor with papillary thyroid cancer or a benign thyroid nodule (not recorded which). Some clones in this sample may be carry-over from other donors' samples.

This clone was seen repeatedly, ten times or more. V gene TRBV5-4 combines with J gene TRBJ2-1; 8 nucleotides match TRBD1. V lost 1 base, J lost 10 bases, and 4 bases stayed unmatched. The CDR3 length is 13 residues. CDR1 and CDR2 from the germline V gene are SGHNT and YYREEE (reference sequence). The CDR3 here is CASSLQGAGEQFF. CDR3 coding DNA: TGTGCCAGCAGCTTGCAGGGGGCAGGGGAGCAGTTCTTC.

The V call is TRBV19, the J call TRBJ1-2; D is ambiguous. CDR1 is LNHDA, CDR2 SQIVND, per germline (reference sequence). This CDR3 is built from 13 residues. Deletions cut 9 bases from V and 4 bases from J, with 15 bases between. The CDR3 sequence: CASSLGPPYGYTF. The CDR3 nucleotides read TGTGCCAGCTCGTTGGGCCCGCCCTATGGCTACACCTTC.

This clone came up many times. This chain joins TRBV4-1 and TRBJ1-2; D not certain. CDR1 is MGHRA and CDR2 is YSYEKL in the germline V gene. CDR3 length: 14 residues. V lost 1 base and J lost 2, with 8 bases in between. CDR3 sequence reads: CASSQASRNYGYTF. The CDR3 DNA reads TGCGCCAGCAGCCAAGCCAGTCGGAACTATGGCTACACCTTC.

In this sample, this clone turned up a few times. The chain recombines TRBV10-3 with TRBJ1-3; 8 bases fit TRBD1. The CDR3 consists of 14 residues. J gave up 6 bases and V 7 bases, and 8 bases lay outside the gene matches. Per the germline V gene, CDR1 is ENHRY and CDR2 is SYGVKD. CDR3 residues: CAIMGTGPVNTIYF. The CDR3 DNA is TGTGCCATCATGGGGACAGGTCCCGTAAACACCATATATTTT.

As for this clone: At one end the junction does not follow the germline gene, possibly because of a read error. The gene calls are TRBV25-1 and TRBJ2-1, with TRBD2 matching over 10 bases. The V gene's germline CDR1 is MGHDK and CDR2 SYGVNS. The CDR3 extends over 17 amino acids. This CDR3 is CASSDAYSTSGVNEQFF. CDR3 nucleotide sequence: TGTGCAAGCAGTGATGCCTACTCTACTAGCGGGGTGAATGAGCAGTTCTTC.

To note about this clone: The CDR3 end shows no conserved phenylalanine or tryptophan, and so a read error is likely. This chain uses TRBV7-6 with TRBJ2-7; D is tentatively TRBD1 or TRBD2 (5 bases each). V gave up 3 bases and J gave up 5 bases, with 11 bases separating them. The CDR3 runs to 13 residues. From germline, CDR1 is SGHVS and CDR2 FNYEAQ. This chain's CDR3 is CASSLWGFNEQYS. The CDR3 DNA reads TGTGCCAGCAGCTTGTGGGGGTTCAACGAGCAGTACTCC.

This clone was recorded many times. The CDR3 nucleotides are TGTGCCAGCAGTGAAGCGGAAGGGGCTGGCACAGATACGCAGTATTTT. This translates into CASSEAEGAGTDTQYF. The chain links TRBV6-1 to TRBJ2-3, with D maybe TRBD1 (5 bases). The CDR3 is 16 residues long. V shed 0 bases and J shed 1 base, with 11 bases lying between them. Germline V gives CDR1 MNHNS, CDR2 SASEGT.

Comment on this clone: Lacking the conserved final phenylalanine or tryptophan, this CDR3 likely reflects a read error. Because the CDR3's place on the DNA is in doubt, the DNA is left out and the CDR3 is given as listed by TCRdb. This chain connects TRBV20-1 to TRBJ2-2. The CDR3 is 8 residues long, ends included. Germline V gene sequence: CDR1 DFQATT, CDR2 SNEGSKA (reference sequence). This chain's CDR3 is CSAREGSG.

This clone was seen repeatedly, ten times or more. The CDR3 DNA is TGTGCCAGCAGCCAAGATAGGGATCAGCCCCAGCATTTT. Its translation is CASSQDRDQPQHF. The chain recombines TRBV3-1 with TRBJ1-5; D remains unclear. The CDR3 covers 13 residues. Germline values: CDR1 LGHDT, CDR2 YNNKEL (reference sequence). V gave up 0 bases and J gave up 5 bases, with 5 bases separating them.

This clone was recorded at least ten times. The genes are TRBV20-1 and TRBJ1-4; the D gene is possibly TRBD1 (6 bases). Germline CDR1 is DFQATT and CDR2 is SNEGSKA (reference sequence). Trimming removed 5 bases at V and 4 bases at J, with 14 bases between. The CDR3 covers 14 residues. The DNA for the CDR3 is TGCAGTGCTCCGAGGGGGGCCAATAATGAAAAACTGTTTTTT. Encoded protein: CSAPRGANNEKLFF.